The entry below gives a single T cell receptor beta chain sequence along with its context. CDR3 length equals 15 residues. Trimming left V 4 bases short and J 5 bases short, with 17 bases between. The germline CDR1 and CDR2 sequences are MNHEY and SMNVEV (reference sequence). The source of the sample is a study of T cell clones after liver transplantation. Turning to the study itself: Subjects received no induction therapy and standard immunosuppression until randomization at 12-24 months post-transplant.

TCRdb's copy holds only in-frame clones and misses some; the assay was immunoSEQ multiplex PCR. The sample holds about 75,000 clones; roughly 84% are singletons and the top ten take under 2.5%. V usage is TRBV27 and J usage is TRBJ1-2, with D perhaps matching TRBD1 (6 bases). The source material was CD4+ T cells from blood, sampled 48 months after liver transplant. The TCR was taken from a human patient who received a liver transplant. Some T cells here may be from the graft donor. CDR3 in amino acids: CASSSFGAGAYGYTF. The CDR3 DNA reads TGTGCCAGCAGTTCTTTCGGGGCAGGGGCGTATGGCTACACCTTC.